This T cell receptor (beta chain) was sequenced for a study of cytomegalovirus exposure and HLA in healthy donors. Trimming removed 6 bases at V and 5 bases at J, with 11 bases between. Germline lookup yields CDR1 ENHRY and CDR2 SYGVKD. This CDR3 contains 13 residues. PCR primers comprised 60 Vbeta and 13 Jbeta primers. Only in-frame clones appear in the TCRdb table, and some are missing; sequencing was by immunoSEQ multiplex PCR. The sample shows some 140,000 clones, approximately 80% of them seen only once. This clone showed up just a few times. The sequenced sample was PBMCs. This chain connects TRBV10-3 to TRBJ1-5; a possible D gene is TRBD1 (6 bases). This clonotype was sampled from a man aged 30-40 years in good health and CMV-seronegative. The CDR3 region has the DNA TGTGCCATCAGGGACAGTTTCGATCAGCCCCAGCATTTT. It encodes CAIRDSFDQPQHF.